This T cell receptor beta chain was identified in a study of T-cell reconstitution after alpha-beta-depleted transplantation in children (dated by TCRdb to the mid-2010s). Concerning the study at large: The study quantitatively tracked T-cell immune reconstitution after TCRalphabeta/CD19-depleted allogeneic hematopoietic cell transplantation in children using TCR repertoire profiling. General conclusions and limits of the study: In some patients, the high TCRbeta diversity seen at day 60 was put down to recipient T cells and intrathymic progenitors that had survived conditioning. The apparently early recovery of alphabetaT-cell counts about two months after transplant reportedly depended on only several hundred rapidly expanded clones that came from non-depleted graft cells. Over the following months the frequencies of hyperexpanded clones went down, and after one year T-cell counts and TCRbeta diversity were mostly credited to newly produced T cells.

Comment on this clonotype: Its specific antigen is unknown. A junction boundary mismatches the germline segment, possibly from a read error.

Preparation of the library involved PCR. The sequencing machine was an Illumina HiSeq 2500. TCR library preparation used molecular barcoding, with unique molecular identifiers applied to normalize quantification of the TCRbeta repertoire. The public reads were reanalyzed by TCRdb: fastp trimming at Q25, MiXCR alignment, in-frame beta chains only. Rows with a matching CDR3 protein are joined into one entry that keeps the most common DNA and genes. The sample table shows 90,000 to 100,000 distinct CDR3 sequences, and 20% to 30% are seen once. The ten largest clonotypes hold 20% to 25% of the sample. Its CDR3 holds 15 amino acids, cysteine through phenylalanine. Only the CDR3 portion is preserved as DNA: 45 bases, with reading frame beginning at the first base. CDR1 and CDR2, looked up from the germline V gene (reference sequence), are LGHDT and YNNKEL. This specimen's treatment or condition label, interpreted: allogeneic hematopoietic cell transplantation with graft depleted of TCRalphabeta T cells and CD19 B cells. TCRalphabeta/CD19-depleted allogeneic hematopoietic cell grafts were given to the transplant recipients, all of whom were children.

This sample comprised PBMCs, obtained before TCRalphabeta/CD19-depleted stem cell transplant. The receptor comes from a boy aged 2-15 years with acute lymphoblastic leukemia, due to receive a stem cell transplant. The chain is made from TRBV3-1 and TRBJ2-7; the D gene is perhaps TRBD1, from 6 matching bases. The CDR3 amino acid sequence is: CATSQESGQFYEQYF. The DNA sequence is TGTGCCACCAGCCAAGAATCGGGACAATTCTACGAGCAGTACTTC.